Sequencing of this TCR beta chain was carried out in a study of T cells after yellow fever vaccination. Broader study findings: Subsequent booster samples again held most clones from primary vaccination (nearly 98% CD4, 88% CD8). A small share of clonotypes appeared in both CD4 and CD8 compartments.

About this clonotype itself: Its antigen remains unidentified.

5'RACE template switching produced TCR cDNA carrying a universal primer site and UMIs. Each CDR3 protein gets one entry after TCRdb re-called the 5' RACE reads with MiXCR. Here the sample spans 300,000 to 350,000 distinct CDR3 sequences, 4% to 5.5% being singletons. The receptor was derived from a man aged 18 to 30 who received the YFV17D yellow fever vaccine. The sample in question was PBMCs, obtained 15 days after the yellow fever booster vaccination.

Written as DNA, the CDR3 is TGTGCCAGCAGCCCCGGACGGGGGGGCCTACCCTACGAGCAGTACTTC. It yields the protein CASSPGRGGLPYEQYF. The chain is built from TRBV13 and TRBJ2-7; 8 bases are a match to TRBD2. The CDR3 loop spans 16 amino acids. V lost 5 bases to trimming and J lost 2 bases; unmatched junction nucleotides: 11. Germline V lookup: CDR1 PRHDT, CDR2 FYEKMQ (reference sequence).